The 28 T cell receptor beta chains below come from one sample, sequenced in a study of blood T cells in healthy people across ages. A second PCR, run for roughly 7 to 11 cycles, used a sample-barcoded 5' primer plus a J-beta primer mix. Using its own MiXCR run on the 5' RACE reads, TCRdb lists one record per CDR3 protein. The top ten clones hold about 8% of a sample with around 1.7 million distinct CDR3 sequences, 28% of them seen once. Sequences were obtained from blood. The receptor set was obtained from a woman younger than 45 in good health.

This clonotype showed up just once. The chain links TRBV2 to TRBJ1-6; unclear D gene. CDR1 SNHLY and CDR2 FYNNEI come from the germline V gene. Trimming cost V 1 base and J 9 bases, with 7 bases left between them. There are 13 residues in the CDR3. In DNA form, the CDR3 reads TGTGCCAGCAGTGAAGGGAAAGCTTCACCCCTCCACTTT. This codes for CASSEGKASPLHF.

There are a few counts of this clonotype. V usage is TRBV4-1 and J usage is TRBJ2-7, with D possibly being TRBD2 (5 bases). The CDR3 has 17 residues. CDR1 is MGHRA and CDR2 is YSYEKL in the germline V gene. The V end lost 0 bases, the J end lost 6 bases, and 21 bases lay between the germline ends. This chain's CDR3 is CASSQDDVGIIPFEQYF. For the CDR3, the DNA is TGCGCCAGCAGCCAAGATGATGTCGGGATTATTCCGTTCGAGCAGTACTTC.

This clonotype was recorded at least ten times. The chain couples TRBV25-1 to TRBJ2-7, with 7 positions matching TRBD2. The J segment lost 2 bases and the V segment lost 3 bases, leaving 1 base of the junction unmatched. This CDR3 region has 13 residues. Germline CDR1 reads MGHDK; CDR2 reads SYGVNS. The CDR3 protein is CASSDAGAYEQYF. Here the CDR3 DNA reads TGTGCCAGCAGTGACGCGGGGGCCTACGAGCAGTACTTC.

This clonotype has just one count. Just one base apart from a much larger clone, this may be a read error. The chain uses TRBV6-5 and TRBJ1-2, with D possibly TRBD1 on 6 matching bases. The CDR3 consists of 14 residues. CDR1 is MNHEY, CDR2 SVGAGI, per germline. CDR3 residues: CASSRGTTNHGYTF. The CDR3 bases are TGTGCCAGCAGCAGGGGTACCACTAACCATGGCTACACCTTC.

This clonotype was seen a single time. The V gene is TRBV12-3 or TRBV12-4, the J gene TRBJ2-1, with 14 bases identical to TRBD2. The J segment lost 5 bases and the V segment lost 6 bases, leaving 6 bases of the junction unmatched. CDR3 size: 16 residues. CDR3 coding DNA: TGTGCCAGCAGACCGGGACTAGCGGGGGTAAACAATGAGCAGTTCTTC. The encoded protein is CASRPGLAGVNNEQFF.

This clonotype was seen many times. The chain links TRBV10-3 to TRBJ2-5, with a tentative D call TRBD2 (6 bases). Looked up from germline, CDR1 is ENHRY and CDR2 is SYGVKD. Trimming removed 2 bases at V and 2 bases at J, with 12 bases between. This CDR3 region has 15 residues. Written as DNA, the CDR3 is TGTGCCATCAGTGAGCAGTTGGGGGGACAAGAGACCCAGTACTTC. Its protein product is CAISEQLGGQETQYF.

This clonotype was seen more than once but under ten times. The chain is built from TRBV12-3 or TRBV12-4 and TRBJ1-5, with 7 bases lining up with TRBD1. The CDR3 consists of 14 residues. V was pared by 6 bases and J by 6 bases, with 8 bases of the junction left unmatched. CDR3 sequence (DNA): TGTGCCAGCAGCGATTTTCAGGGGGGTCAGCCCCAGCATTTT. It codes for CASSDFQGGQPQHF.

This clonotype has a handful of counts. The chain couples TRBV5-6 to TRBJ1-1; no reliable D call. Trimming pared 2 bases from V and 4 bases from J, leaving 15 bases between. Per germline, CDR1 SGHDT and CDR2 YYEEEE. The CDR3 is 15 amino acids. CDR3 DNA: TGTGCCAGCAGCTTATTGGGCCGGGCCGGCACTGAAGCTTTCTTT. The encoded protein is CASSLLGRAGTEAFF.

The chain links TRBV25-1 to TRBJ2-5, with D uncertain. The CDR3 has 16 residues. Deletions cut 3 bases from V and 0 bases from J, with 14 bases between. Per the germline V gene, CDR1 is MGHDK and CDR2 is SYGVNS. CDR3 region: CASSESFLGYQETQYF. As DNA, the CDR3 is TGTGCCAGCAGTGAGTCGTTCCTAGGGTACCAAGAGACCCAGTACTTC.

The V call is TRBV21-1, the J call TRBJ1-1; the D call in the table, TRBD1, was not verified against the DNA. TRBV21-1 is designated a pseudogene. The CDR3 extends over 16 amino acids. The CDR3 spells CASSKILPGLNTEVFF. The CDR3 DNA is TGTGCCAGCAGCAAAATCCTTCCGGGCTTGAACACTGAAGTTTTCTTT.

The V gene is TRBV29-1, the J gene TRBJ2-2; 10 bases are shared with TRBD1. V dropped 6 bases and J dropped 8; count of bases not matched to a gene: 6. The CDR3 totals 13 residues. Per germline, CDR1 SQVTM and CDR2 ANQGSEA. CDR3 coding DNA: TGCAGCGTGTTGACAGGGGGCACGGGGGAGCTGTTTTTT. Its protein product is CSVLTGGTGELFF.

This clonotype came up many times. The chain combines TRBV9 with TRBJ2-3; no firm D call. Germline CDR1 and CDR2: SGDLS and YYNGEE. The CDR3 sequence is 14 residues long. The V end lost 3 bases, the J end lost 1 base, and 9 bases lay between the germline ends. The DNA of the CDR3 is TGTGCCAGCAGCGCGCAGACTGGCACAGATACGCAGTATTTT. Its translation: CASSAQTGTDTQYF.

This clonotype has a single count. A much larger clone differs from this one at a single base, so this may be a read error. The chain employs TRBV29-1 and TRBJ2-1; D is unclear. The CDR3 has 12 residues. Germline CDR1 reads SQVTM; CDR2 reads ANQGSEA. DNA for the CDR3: TGCAGCGTTGAAGAAGGAGCGAATGGGCAGTTCTTC. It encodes CSVEEGANGQFF.

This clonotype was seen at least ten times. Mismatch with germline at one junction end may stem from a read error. CDR3 residues: CASSLGRNEKLFF. The CDR3 bases are TGCGCCAGCAGCTTGGGCAGAAATGAAAAACTGTTTTTT. The chain uses TRBV12-3 or TRBV12-4 and TRBJ1-4; the D is unclear. The CDR3 has 13 amino acids.

CDR3 bases: TGTGCCGGAGCGGGGGAGTATACTGAAGCTTTCTTT. It encodes CAGAGEYTEAFF. This rearrangement joins TRBV12-3 or TRBV12-4 to TRBJ1-1, with D possibly TRBD1 on 5 matching bases. The ends were cut back, 11 bases at V and 5 bases at J, with 15 bases in the middle. CDR3 size: 12 residues.

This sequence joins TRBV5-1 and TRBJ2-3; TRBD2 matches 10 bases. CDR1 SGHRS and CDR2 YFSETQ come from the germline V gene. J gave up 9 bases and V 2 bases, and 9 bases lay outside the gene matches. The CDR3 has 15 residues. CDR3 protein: CASSFSGGTSRTQYF. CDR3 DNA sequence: TGCGCCAGCAGCTTTAGCGGGGGGACAAGTCGCACGCAGTATTTT. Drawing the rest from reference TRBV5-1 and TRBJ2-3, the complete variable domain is KAGVTQTPRYLIKTRGQQVTLSCSPISGHRSVSWYQQTPGQGLQFLFEYFSETQRNKGNFPGRFSGRQFSNSRSEMNVSTLELGDSALYLCASSFSGGTSRTQYFGPGTRLTVL.

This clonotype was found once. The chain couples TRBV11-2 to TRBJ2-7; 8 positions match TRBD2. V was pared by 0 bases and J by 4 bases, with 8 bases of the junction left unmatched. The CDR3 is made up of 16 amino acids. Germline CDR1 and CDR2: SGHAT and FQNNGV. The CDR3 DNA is TGTGCCAGCAGCTTAGATCCCACTAGCGGCGTGTACGAGCAGTACTTC. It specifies CASSLDPTSGVYEQYF.

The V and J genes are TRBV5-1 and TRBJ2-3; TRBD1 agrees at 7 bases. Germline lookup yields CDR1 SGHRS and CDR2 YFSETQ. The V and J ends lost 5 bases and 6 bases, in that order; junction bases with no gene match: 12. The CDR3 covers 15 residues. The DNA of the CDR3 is TGCGCCAGCAGTTATGACAGGGCGGGCTCCGATACGCAGTATTTT. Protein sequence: CASSYDRAGSDTQYF. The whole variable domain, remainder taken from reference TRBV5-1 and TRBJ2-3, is KAGVTQTPRYLIKTRGQQVTLSCSPISGHRSVSWYQQTPGQGLQFLFEYFSETQRNKGNFPGRFSGRQFSNSRSEMNVSTLELGDSALYLCASSYDRAGSDTQYFGPGTRLTVL.

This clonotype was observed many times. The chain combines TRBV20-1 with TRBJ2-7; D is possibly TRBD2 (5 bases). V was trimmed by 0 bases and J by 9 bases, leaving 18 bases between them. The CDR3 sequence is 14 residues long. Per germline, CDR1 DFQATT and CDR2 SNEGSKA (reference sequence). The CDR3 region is CSARDLDSAEVQYF. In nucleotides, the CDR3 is TGCAGTGCTAGAGATTTGGACTCCGCTGAGGTGCAGTACTTC.

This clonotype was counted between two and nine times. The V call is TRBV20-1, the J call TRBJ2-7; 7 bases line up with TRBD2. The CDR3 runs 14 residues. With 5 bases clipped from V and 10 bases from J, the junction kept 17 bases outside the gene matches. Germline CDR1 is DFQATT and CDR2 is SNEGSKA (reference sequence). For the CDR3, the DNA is TGCAGTGCTTTGGGGAGGGAGAAGAGAGAGGCCCAGTACTTC. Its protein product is CSALGREKREAQYF.

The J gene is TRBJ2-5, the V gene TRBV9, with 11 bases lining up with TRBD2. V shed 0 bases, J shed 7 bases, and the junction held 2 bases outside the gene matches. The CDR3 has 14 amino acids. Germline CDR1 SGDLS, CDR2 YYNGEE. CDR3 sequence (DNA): TGTGCCAGCAGCGTAGGTAGCGGGGGGGGGACCCAGTACTTC. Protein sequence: CASSVGSGGGTQYF.

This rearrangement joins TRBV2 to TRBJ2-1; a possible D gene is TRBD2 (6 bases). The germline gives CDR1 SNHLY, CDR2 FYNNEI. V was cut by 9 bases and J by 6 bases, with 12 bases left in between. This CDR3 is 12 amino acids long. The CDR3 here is CASGTSFNEQFF. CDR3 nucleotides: TGTGCCAGTGGTACTAGCTTCAATGAGCAGTTCTTC.

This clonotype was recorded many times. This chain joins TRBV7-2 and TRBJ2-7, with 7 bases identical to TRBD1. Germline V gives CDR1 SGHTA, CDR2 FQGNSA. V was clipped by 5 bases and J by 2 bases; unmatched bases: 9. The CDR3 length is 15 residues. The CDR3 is CASSVDRDRAYEQYF. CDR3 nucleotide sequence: TGTGCCAGCAGCGTCGACAGGGATCGCGCCTACGAGCAGTACTTC.

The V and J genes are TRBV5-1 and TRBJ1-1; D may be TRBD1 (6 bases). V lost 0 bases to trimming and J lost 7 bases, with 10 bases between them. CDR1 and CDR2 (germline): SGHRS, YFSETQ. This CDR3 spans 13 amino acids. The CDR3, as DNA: TGCGCCAGCAGCTTGGTCACCAGGGGTGAAGCTTTCTTT. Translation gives CASSLVTRGEAFF.

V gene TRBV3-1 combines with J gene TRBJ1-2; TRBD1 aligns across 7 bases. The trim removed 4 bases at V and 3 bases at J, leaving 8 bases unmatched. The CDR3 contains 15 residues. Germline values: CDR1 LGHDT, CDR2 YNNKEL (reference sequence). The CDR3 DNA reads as TGTGCCAGCAGCCCGACAGGGCTTCCGGACTATGGCTACACCTTC. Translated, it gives CASSPTGLPDYGYTF.

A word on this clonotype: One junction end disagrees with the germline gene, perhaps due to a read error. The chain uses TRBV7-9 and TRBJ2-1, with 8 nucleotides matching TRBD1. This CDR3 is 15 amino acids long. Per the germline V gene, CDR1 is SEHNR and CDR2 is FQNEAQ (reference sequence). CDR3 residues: CASSLGQGAYNEQCF. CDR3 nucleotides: TGTGCCAGCAGCTTAGGGCAGGGGGCTTACAATGAGCAGTGCTTC.

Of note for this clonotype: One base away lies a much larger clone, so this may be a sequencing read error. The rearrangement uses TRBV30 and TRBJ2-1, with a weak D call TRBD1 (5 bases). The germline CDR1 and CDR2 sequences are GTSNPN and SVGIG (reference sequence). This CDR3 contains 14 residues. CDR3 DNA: TGTGCCTGGAGGACAAGGGGCTCCTACATTGAGCAGTTCTTC. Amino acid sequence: CAWRTRGSYIEQFF.

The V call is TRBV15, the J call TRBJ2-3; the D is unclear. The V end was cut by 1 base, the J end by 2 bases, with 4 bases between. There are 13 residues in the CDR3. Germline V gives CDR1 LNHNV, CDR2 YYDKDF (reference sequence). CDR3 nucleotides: TGTGCCACCAGCAGAGGCGCCACAGATACGCAGTATTTT. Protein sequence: CATSRGATDTQYF.